A selection of T cell receptor beta chains follows, all from one sample in a study of blood T cell repertoires in COVID-19. Sequencing used immunoSEQ multiplex PCR; TCRdb keeps in-frame clones, though not all of them. Of some 230,000 clones in the sample, around 83% are singletons; the top ten hold over 7%. Sequenced: peripheral blood. The receptors were sampled from a woman over 75 with COVID-19, enrolled during active disease. Both conserved end residues are part of each CDR3. Each record gives: clone size, J gene, V gene, CDR3 protein. Some rows have no size entry. The others give once, few or many, or a class for an expanded clone.

clone size: .
J gene: TRBJ2-7
V gene: TRBV10-2
CDR3 protein: CASRGATALYEQYF

clone size: .
J gene: TRBJ2-3
V gene: TRBV5-1
CDR3 protein: CASRLAGVADTQYF

clone size: .
J gene: TRBJ2-2
V gene: TRBV19
CDR3 protein: CASSTGRGDTGELFF

clone size: .
J gene: TRBJ2-1
V gene: TRBV24-1
CDR3 protein: CATSDRTPEQFF

clone size: .
J gene: TRBJ2-2
V gene: TRBV15
CDR3 protein: CATSEGVGTANTGELFF

clone size: .
J gene: TRBJ1-1
V gene: TRBV6-5
CDR3 protein: CASSSPKGGANTEAFF

clone size: few
J gene: TRBJ2-2
V gene: TRBV7-2
CDR3 protein: CASSARGGVTGELFF

clone size: many
J gene: TRBJ2-1
V gene: TRBV27
CDR3 protein: CASSRLGSNEQFF

clone size: .
J gene: TRBJ1-2
V gene: TRBV29-1
CDR3 protein: CSGGGTGGYTF

clone size: .
J gene: TRBJ1-6
V gene: TRBV6-5
CDR3 protein: CASTTRDTVSPLHF

clone size: .
J gene: TRBJ1-2
V gene: TRBV29-1
CDR3 protein: CSAEGRDGYTF

clone size: .
J gene: TRBJ2-5
V gene: TRBV6-2/TRBV6-3
CDR3 protein: CASSPDRGRQETQYF

clone size: .
J gene: TRBJ1-1
V gene: TRBV20-1
CDR3 protein: CSAKFGTEAFF

clone size: few
J gene: TRBJ2-7
V gene: TRBV5-4
CDR3 protein: CASSARQGLGSGEQYF

clone size: .
J gene: TRBJ2-5
V gene: TRBV5-1
CDR3 protein: CASSLGNSGGQETQYF

clone size: few
J gene: TRBJ2-7
V gene: TRBV27
CDR3 protein: CASRFSSGGYEQYF

clone size: .
J gene: TRBJ1-2
V gene: TRBV2
CDR3 protein: CASSESPGQGYTF

clone size: .
J gene: TRBJ1-2
V gene: TRBV30
CDR3 protein: CAWSYTTQGGGYTF

clone size: .
J gene: TRBJ2-7
V gene: TRBV28
CDR3 protein: CASSFGFSYEQYF

clone size: .
J gene: TRBJ1-2
V gene: TRBV29-1
CDR3 protein: CSGNRGNGYTF

clone size: .
J gene: TRBJ2-2
V gene: TRBV30
CDR3 protein: CAWSVRQGAQTGELFF

clone size: .
J gene: TRBJ2-7
V gene: TRBV18
CDR3 protein: CASSPVAGVGYEQYF

clone size: once
J gene: TRBJ1-4
V gene: TRBV6-1
CDR3 protein: CASSQTGNEKLFF

clone size: .
J gene: TRBJ1-5
V gene: TRBV7-9
CDR3 protein: CASSLDGRGGNQPQHF

clone size: few
J gene: TRBJ1-3
V gene: TRBV28
CDR3 protein: CASSPTHRGHRENTIYF

clone size: .
J gene: TRBJ2-5
V gene: TRBV3-1/TRBV3-2
CDR3 protein: CASSQGTSGEETQYF

clone size: .
J gene: TRBJ2-1
V gene: TRBV5-1
CDR3 protein: CASSLALGSYNEQFF

clone size: .
J gene: TRBJ2-6
V gene: TRBV4-1
CDR3 protein: CASSPRDSSTGANVLTF

clone size: .
J gene: TRBJ1-2
V gene: TRBV28
CDR3 protein: CASSFLRVTGAGLYTF

clone size: .
J gene: TRBJ1-6
V gene: TRBV19
CDR3 protein: CATEQGGYGSPLHF

clone size: few
J gene: TRBJ2-7
V gene: TRBV6-5
CDR3 protein: CASSYSYTGTYEQYF

clone size: .
J gene: TRBJ2-1
V gene: TRBV5-1
CDR3 protein: CASNTWKGRDMLVEQFF

clone size: once
J gene: TRBJ1-1
V gene: TRBV27
CDR3 protein: CASRDFRGAYTEAFF

clone size: .
J gene: TRBJ1-3
V gene: TRBV30
CDR3 protein: CAWSRTGAAGNTIYF